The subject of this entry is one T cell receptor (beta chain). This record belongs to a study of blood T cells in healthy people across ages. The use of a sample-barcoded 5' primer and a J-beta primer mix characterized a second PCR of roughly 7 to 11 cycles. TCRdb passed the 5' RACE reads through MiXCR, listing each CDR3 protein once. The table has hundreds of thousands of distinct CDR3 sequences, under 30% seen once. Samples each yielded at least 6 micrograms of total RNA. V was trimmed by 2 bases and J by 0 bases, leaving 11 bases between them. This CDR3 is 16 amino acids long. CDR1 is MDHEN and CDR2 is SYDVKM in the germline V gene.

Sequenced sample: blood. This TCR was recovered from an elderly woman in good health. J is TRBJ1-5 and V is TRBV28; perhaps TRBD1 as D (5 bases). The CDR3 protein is CASSLTGRGSNQPQHF. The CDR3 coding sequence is TGTGCCAGCAGTTTAACGGGAAGGGGTAGCAATCAGCCCCAGCATTTT.